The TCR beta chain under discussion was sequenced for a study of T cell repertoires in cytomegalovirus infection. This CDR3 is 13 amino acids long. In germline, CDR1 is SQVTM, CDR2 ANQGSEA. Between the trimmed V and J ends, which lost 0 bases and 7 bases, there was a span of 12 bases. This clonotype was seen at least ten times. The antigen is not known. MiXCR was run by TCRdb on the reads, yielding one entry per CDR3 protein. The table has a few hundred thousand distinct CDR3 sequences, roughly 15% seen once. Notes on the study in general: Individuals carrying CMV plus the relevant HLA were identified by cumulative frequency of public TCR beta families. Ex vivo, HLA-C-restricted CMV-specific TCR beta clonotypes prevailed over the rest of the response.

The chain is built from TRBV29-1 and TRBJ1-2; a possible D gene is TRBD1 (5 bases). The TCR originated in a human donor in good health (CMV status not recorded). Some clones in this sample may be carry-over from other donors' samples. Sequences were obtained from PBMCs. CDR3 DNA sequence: TGCAGCGTTGAAGATTGGTGGGGCAGTGGCTACACCTTC. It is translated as CSVEDWWGSGYTF.